This T cell receptor (beta chain) was recorded in a study of blood T cells in healthy people across ages. The sample holds a few counts of this clonotype. The CDR3 runs to 14 residues. V shed 5 bases, J shed 3 bases, and the junction held 6 bases outside the gene matches. Germline V gene lookup returns CDR1 MDHEN and CDR2 SYDVKM. A second roughly 7 to 11 cycle PCR used barcoded and J-beta primers. Using its own MiXCR run on the 5' RACE reads, TCRdb lists one record per CDR3 protein. The sample shows 780,000 or so distinct CDR3 sequences, around 25% of them seen only once. This sample also appeared in a second study, on T cells of mothers and their children. This second study says: The search for persistent microchimeric T cell clones detected none.

The V call is TRBV28, the J call TRBJ1-1; 7 positions match TRBD1. This clonotype originated in a boy aged 10-17 years in good health. Sequenced input: blood. The CDR3 region is CASSPPGGYTEAFF. The CDR3 DNA follows: TGTGCCAGCAGTCCCCCAGGGGGTTACACTGAAGCTTTCTTT.